Presented here are 20 T cell receptor beta chains from one specimen sequenced in a study of blood T cell repertoires in COVID-19. Data came from immunoSEQ multiplex PCR; TCRdb stores just in-frame clones and leaves some out. The top ten clones hold 11% of a sample with some 120,000 clones, around 77% of them seen once. Sequenced input: peripheral blood. Source of these receptors: a human donor in a cohort sampled during active COVID-19.

This chain connects TRBV7-9 to TRBJ2-2; possible D gene TRBD2, 5 bases. Germline CDR1 reads SEHNR; CDR2 reads FQNEAQ (reference sequence). The CDR3 spans 15 residues. Trimming removed 3 bases from V and 1 base from J, with 9 bases in between. The CDR3: CASSLRAVNTGELFF. The DNA of the CDR3 is TGTGCCAGCAGCTTGCGGGCGGTGAACACCGGGGAGCTGTTTTTT.

The chain carries TRBV18 and TRBJ1-1, with D perhaps TRBD1 (5 bases). This CDR3 has 17 amino acids. Per the germline V gene, CDR1 is KGHSH and CDR2 is LQKENI. V was pared by 0 bases and J by 4 bases, with 18 bases between. The CDR3 region has the DNA TGTGCCAGCTCACCACCCCCTACGTGGGGGGAAGGCACTGAAGCTTTCTTT. Its protein product is CASSPPPTWGEGTEAFF.

CDR3 nucleotide sequence: TGTGCCAGCAGTCAGGGGTCCTCTGGAAACACCATATATTTT. Its protein is CASSQGSSGNTIYF. V gene TRBV6-5 combines with J gene TRBJ1-3, with a possible D match to TRBD1 (6 bases). This CDR3 has 14 amino acids. Per germline, CDR1 MNHEY and CDR2 SVGAGI. V lost 5 bases and J lost 0, with 8 bases in between.

The rearrangement links TRBV2 to TRBJ2-7, with unresolved D. Germline V gene lookup returns CDR1 SNHLY and CDR2 FYNNEI. Trimming cost V 6 bases and J 0 bases, with 18 bases left between them. The CDR3 is 16 residues long. The CDR3 sequence is CASSASYRHLSYEQYF. The CDR3 DNA follows: TGTGCCAGCAGCGCTTCTTATCGACACCTCTCCTACGAGCAGTACTTC.

The rearrangement uses TRBV5-4 and TRBJ2-3; 8 nucleotides agree with TRBD2. The CDR3 contains 15 residues. Unmatched junction bases numbered 0, after V lost 0 bases and J lost 0 bases. Germline loops: CDR1 SGHNT, CDR2 YYREEE (reference sequence). This CDR3 reads CASSLGGGSTDTQYF. The CDR3 DNA is TGTGCCAGCAGCTTGGGCGGGGGGAGCACAGATACGCAGTATTTT.

V is TRBV6-5 and J is TRBJ1-3; D gene ambiguous. Trimming left V 7 bases short and J 0 bases short, with 10 bases between. In germline, CDR1 is MNHEY, CDR2 SVGAGI. The CDR3 totals 14 residues. As DNA, the CDR3 is TGTGCCAGCACCACGGCTAGCTCTGGAAACACCATATATTTT. This sequence encodes CASTTASSGNTIYF.

The chain combines TRBV6-5 with TRBJ2-1, with D possibly TRBD1 on 5 matching bases. The ends were cut back, 6 bases at V and 6 bases at J, with 9 bases in the middle. Germline V gene sequence: CDR1 MNHEY, CDR2 SVGAGI. CDR3 size: 12 residues. This CDR3 reads CASSSQGNEQFF. The DNA of the CDR3 is TGTGCCAGCAGCTCCCAGGGCAATGAGCAGTTCTTC.

The V and J genes are TRBV5-1 and TRBJ1-3; D gene uncertain. V gave up 3 bases and J gave up 7 bases, with 14 bases separating them. CDR1 is SGHRS, CDR2 YFSETQ, per germline. This CDR3 has 14 amino acids. The CDR3 nucleotides are TGCGCCAGCAGCTCTAATACCGCCGCTAACACCATATATTTT. Protein: CASSSNTAANTIYF.

The chain has TRBV7-8 and TRBJ2-1; D perhaps matches TRBD2 (6 bases). Germline V gene lookup returns CDR1 SGHVS and CDR2 FQNEAQ. The V gene lost 5 bases and the J gene lost 8 bases, with 19 bases spanning the gap. The CDR3 consists of 15 residues. The CDR3 protein is CASSPSAVAYYEQFF. The CDR3 DNA reads TGTGCCAGCAGCCCTAGCGCCGTGGCTTACTATGAGCAGTTCTTC.

V gene TRBV6-5 combines with J gene TRBJ2-7; 7 positions match TRBD1. The CDR3 sequence is 13 residues long. Trimming at V came to 7 bases and at J to 5 bases, leaving 8 bases not matched to a gene. Germline V gene data show CDR1 as MNHEY and CDR2 as SVGAGI. Here the CDR3 DNA reads TGTGCCAGCAAAAGCTCAGGGGGTAACGAGCAGTACTTC. Encoded protein: CASKSSGGNEQYF.

This rearrangement joins TRBV7-6 to TRBJ2-7, with D uncertain. Germline lookup yields CDR1 SGHVS and CDR2 FNYEAQ. This CDR3 has 14 residues. The V and J ends lost 5 bases and 6 bases respectively, with 17 bases between them. CDR3 nucleotide sequence: TGTGCCAGCAGCCCAGATCCCGAGGCCGGCGAGCAGTACTTC. Residues: CASSPDPEAGEQYF.

Only a few counts were recorded for this clone. The chain joins TRBV2 to TRBJ2-7; D remains unclear. V lost 5 bases, J lost 2 bases, and 13 bases lay in between. The CDR3 covers 14 residues. The germline CDR1 and CDR2 sequences are SNHLY and FYNNEI. CDR3 DNA: TGTGCCAGCAGTCCCACTGACACACCCTACGAGCAGTACTTC. Amino acid sequence: CASSPTDTPYEQYF.

V and J are TRBV27 and TRBJ1-1; 7 positions match TRBD1. The germline V gene has CDR1 MNHEY and CDR2 SMNVEV (reference sequence). J was trimmed by 5 bases and V by 2 bases; bases with no gene match: 5. The CDR3 is 14 residues long. The CDR3 bases are TGTGCCAGCAGTTTAGTAGGGGGCTCTACTGAAGCTTTCTTT. As protein: CASSLVGGSTEAFF.

The V gene is TRBV5-1, the J gene TRBJ1-2; 8 positions agree with TRBD1. The V segment lost 0 bases and the J segment 4 bases; nucleotides outside the gene matches: 8. Germline values: CDR1 SGHRS, CDR2 YFSETQ. The CDR3 has 16 amino acids. The CDR3 sequence: CASSLGATGGLYGYTF. The CDR3 DNA is TGCGCCAGCAGCTTGGGGGCCACAGGGGGGCTCTATGGCTACACCTTC.

In its sample, this clone was seen a few times. CDR3 amino acids: CASSPRGATYGYTF. In DNA, the CDR3 is TGTGCCAGCAGCCCCCGGGGGGCAACGTATGGCTACACCTTC. The rearrangement uses TRBV5-4 and TRBJ1-2; possibly TRBD1 for D (6 bases). The germline V and J ends were trimmed by 4 bases and 5 bases, with 15 bases remaining between them. The CDR3 contains 14 residues. Germline V CDR1 and CDR2: SGHNT, YYREEE (reference sequence).

The V and J genes are TRBV6-5 and TRBJ1-2; TRBD1 matches at 11 bases. Germline V gene lookup returns CDR1 MNHEY and CDR2 SVGAGI. V shed 7 bases, J shed 4 bases, and the junction held 5 bases outside the gene matches. The CDR3 extends over 14 amino acids. In DNA, the CDR3 is TGTGCCAGCACCCCGGGACAGGGGGGCTATGGCTACACCTTC. Its translation: CASTPGQGGYGYTF.

In this sample, this clone turned up a few times. This chain links TRBV29-1 with TRBJ2-1; perhaps TRBD1 as D (6 bases). CDR3 length: 11 residues. Germline lookup yields CDR1 SQVTM and CDR2 ANQGSEA. The CDR3 here is CSQGSYNEQFF. CDR3 sequence (DNA): TGCAGTCAGGGGTCCTACAATGAGCAGTTCTTC.

This chain links TRBV5-1 with TRBJ2-3, with a weak D call TRBD1 (7 bases). The germline CDR1 and CDR2 sequences are SGHRS and YFSETQ. The CDR3 is 18 amino acids. Trimming took off 0 bases at V and 5 bases at J, with 22 bases between the two ends. CDR3 region: CASSLGRQGAGLGDTQYF. The CDR3 nucleotides read TGCGCCAGCAGCTTGGGGAGACAGGGTGCGGGGTTAGGAGATACGCAGTATTTT.

V gene TRBV28 combines with J gene TRBJ1-6; 7 nucleotides match TRBD1. The CDR3 loop spans 16 amino acids. Germline assignment: CDR1 MDHEN and CDR2 SYDVKM. The V gene end was trimmed by 3 bases and the J gene end by 11 bases; junction bases not matched to a gene: 13. CDR3 residues: CASSFDRGDRVPPLHF. In nucleotides, the CDR3 is TGTGCCAGCAGTTTTGACCGGGGAGACAGGGTCCCACCCCTCCACTTT.

This chain uses TRBV7-9 with TRBJ2-2, with 11 bases lining up with TRBD2. Looked up from germline, CDR1 is SEHNR and CDR2 is FQNEAQ (reference sequence). The trim removed 4 bases at V and 0 bases at J, leaving 7 bases unmatched. The CDR3 contains 18 residues. CDR3 in DNA: TGTGCCAGCAGCTCGCGTTTAGCGGGGGGGCCGAACACCGGGGAGCTGTTTTTT. Translating it yields CASSSRLAGGPNTGELFF.